This T cell receptor (beta chain) stems from a study of cytomegalovirus exposure and HLA in healthy donors. The J segment lost 6 bases and the V segment lost 4 bases, leaving 9 bases of the junction unmatched. CDR1 and CDR2 (germline): ENHRY, SYGVKD. CDR3 length equals 15 residues. PCR used 60 Vbeta primers and 13 Jbeta primers. Profiled with immunoSEQ multiplex PCR; TCRdb holds only in-frame clones, not every one. The sample lists around 130,000 clones, 88% occurring once. Sequencing used PBMCs. J is TRBJ2-3 and V is TRBV10-3; 8 nucleotides agree with TRBD2. This sequence originates from a woman aged 40 to 50 in good health and CMV-seronegative. Here the CDR3 reads CAISGDAGTRDTQYF. DNA of the CDR3: TGTGCCATCAGTGGCGATGCCGGGACTAGGGATACGCAGTATTTT.